The TCR beta chain under discussion was sequenced for a study of blood T cell repertoires in COVID-19. Using immunoSEQ multiplex PCR, the repertoire was profiled, and TCRdb retains in-frame clones only, with some absent. This table has 150,000 to 200,000 clones, roughly 94% appearing once. The CDR3 contains 14 residues. Germline V CDR1 and CDR2: LGHNT, FRNRAP. The ends lost 4 bases at V and 6 bases at J; junction bases unmatched: 7. The sequenced sample was peripheral blood. The TCR originated in a man in his thirties or forties with COVID-19, enrolled during active disease. V and J are TRBV12-5 and TRBJ2-3; 7 bases fit TRBD1. The DNA of the CDR3 is TGTGCTAGTGGTTGGGACAGCGGTCGGGATACGCAGTATTTT. Translating gives CASGWDSGRDTQYF.